This T cell receptor (beta chain) comes out of a study of cytomegalovirus exposure and HLA in healthy donors (dated by TCRdb to 2016 to 2017). Turning to the overall study: An earlier analysis of fewer than 750 of the donors reported approximately 300 Gb of sequence data and 95 million to 130 million unique TCR beta sequences obtained from approximately 180 million T cells. Around 330 gigabases of sequencing data and around 85 million unique TCR sequences made up an early release that covered 500 to 650 HLA-typed donors. The genetic ancestry cluster associated with self-reported Caucasian donors included over 65% of the roughly 360 genotyped donors. The aim of the study was to test whether cataloging public T cell receptors could identify signatures of past pathogen exposure. Using immunosequencing, the study profiled T cell repertoires from 666 subjects and related those repertoires to cytomegalovirus serostatus. Besides the first cohort of more than 650 subjects, a separate validation cohort made up of 120 different subjects was used. To predict cytomegalovirus infection status, the study combined high-throughput TCR immunosequencing, statistical association of individual TCRs with disease status, and machine learning. A later analysis re-examined previously published TCR beta repertoires from 600 to 700 donors and added high-resolution HLA genotyping to investigate patterns of TCR occurrence. Rather than using new phenotypic data, the later analysis identified candidate immune exposures from TCR beta sequences and from how often those sequences occurred across donors. An earlier analysis of nearly 600 of the donors applied high-throughput TCR beta sequencing to assess whether each TCR beta V gene segment acted as functional or pseudogenic. Donor age, sex, ethnicity and CMV serostatus were compiled alongside the repertoire data. A later genetic analysis used genome-wide SNP genotypes for about 60% of the 666 donors, treating that subset as a discovery cohort. All discovery cohort repertoires had been generated on a single sequencing platform. Class I and class II HLA loci were covered by the typing at four-digit resolution. The number of donors typed differed by locus, with roughly 629-640 for A, B, C, DRB1 and DQB1, more than 500 for DQA1, over 600 for DPA1, and approximately 470 for DPB1. Four or five DR-DQ haplotypes were handled as single units for association and clustering because linkage in the cohort was strong. Across around 400 genotyped donors of the cohort, an average of approximately 200,000 unique TCR beta nucleotide sequences per donor were sequenced, and roughly a sixth of those sequences were non-productive.

In total, about 650 healthy bone marrow donors made up the cohort. At the time of sampling, every cohort member was nominally healthy, though immune exposures that went unrecorded were likely present. The donor was CMV seronegative and was included in the group of hundreds of seronegative cohort members. Each donor provided a peripheral blood sample, and peripheral blood mononuclear cells were used for TCR beta sequencing. Genomic DNA was extracted from the blood cell samples with the Qiagen DNeasy Blood Extraction Kit. This clone appeared once. What this receptor recognizes is not known. Base quality data are lacking; no much larger clone is found one base away. The CDR3 numbers 14 residues from cysteine through phenylalanine. Solely the CDR3 DNA is kept, with 42 bases framed from the first base. Based on the germline V gene, the CDR1 and CDR2 sequences are SGHRS and YFSETQ. Germline trimming: 1 base from V, 8 bases from J; junction bases outside gene matches: 7.

The protocol used for the library was the immunoSEQ multiplex PCR assay. A mixture of 60 forward primers for TCR Vbeta segments and 13 reverse primers for TCR Jbeta segments was used in the multiplex PCR. A multiplex PCR assay on genomic DNA amplified the CDR3 region of rearranged TCR beta genes. On the Illumina HiSeq System, the amplified TCR beta libraries were sequenced as 87-base-pair reads. The original methods were these. A later analysis counted about 82 million unique TCR beta chains across the 650 to 800 repertoires, and around 9.9 million of these chains were shared by at least two donors. Raw reads were error-corrected and collapsed into unique sequences by a nearest-neighbor algorithm in which closely related sequences were merged to remove PCR and sequencing errors. V, D and J gene segments were assigned by aligning CDR3 sequences to IMGT reference sequences. Each retained sequence needed at least a six-nucleotide match to both a V gene segment and a J gene segment. A rearrangement was called productive if the CDR3 had no stop codons and remained in frame with V and J, and every other rearrangement was called non-productive. Following IMGT convention, CDR3 was defined as the stretch from the second conserved V-encoded cysteine to the conserved J-encoded phenylalanine. The earlier analysis of about 610 of the donors excluded sequences that lacked an unambiguous match to a single V gene segment. An earlier analysis of 587 of the donors called V segments functional above 56.7% productive rearrangements and segregating when the between-donor standard deviation exceeded 5%. A statistical classification framework was built for diagnosing cytomegalovirus status from the catalog of TCR beta chain sequences. In a later analysis, TCR nucleotide sequences were compared against IMGT/GENE-DB human TR gene sequences so that V and J genes could be assigned. In a later analysis, CDR3 sequences and most-parsimonious VDJ recombination scenarios were assigned using the TCRdist pipeline. A later analysis defined each TCR beta chain by its CDR3 amino acid sequence plus V-gene family, and excluded reads lacking a unique V-gene family. As a way to deal with suspected cross-contamination and a sequencing artifact, a later analysis dropped approximately 590 nucleotide sequences that were highly shared and had low generation probability. In a later analysis, a clonal expansion index for each public chain was calculated from normalized within-repertoire ranks of inferred template counts. Generation probabilities in a later analysis came from a VDJ recombination model fitted to out-of-frame rearrangements, and those results were checked against IGoR. Hypergeometric tests were used in a later analysis to score TCR-TCR, TCR-HLA and TCR-CMV co-occurrence, with a repertoire-size bias correction applied to the TCR pairs. A later analysis estimated false discovery rates by permuting HLA or CMV assignments 20 times. In a later analysis, co-occurring TCRs were grouped using DBSCAN, and TCRdist sequence similarity was added for clustering within HLA-allele-positive subsets. Co-occurrence clustering excluded repertoires with fewer than 30,000 or more than 120,000 public chains, plus five with anomalous nucleotide sharing. TCRdb obtained this table from immuneACCESS and retained in-frame rearrangements with V and J assigned. These tables miss some clones; where compared with another copy, unresolved V genes account for less than half of the shortfall, and the remainder is unexplained. V, J and clone size derive from that table, while D and trimming were established from the DNA sequence. A total of 60,000 or so clones appear in this sample, about 85% of them only once. The ten most abundant clones make up approximately 11% of the sample.

The research as a whole found: Compared with equally common non-associated chains, HLA-associated TCR beta chains in a later analysis were more clonally expanded and had lower generation probabilities. In a later analysis, over 15,000 TCR beta sequences were associated with specific HLA alleles at a false discovery rate of 0.05. The only immune exposure information available for the cohort was CMV serostatus. In a later analysis, several top co-occurrence clusters were reported to appear linked to parvovirus B19, influenza, CMV and Epstein-Barr virus. Because HLA typing was unavailable for some donors at each locus, only the typed subset was used in association tests. Some IMGT-functional V segments, including TRBV6-2 and TRBV6-3, could not be distinguished by the 87-base-pair reads and were therefore excluded. Roughly uniform sequencing depth across donors was assumed in presence/absence analyses, although this assumption may not hold. According to a later analysis, most CMV-associated TCR beta chains appeared to be HLA-restricted, and the HLA associations seemed to be driven largely by CMV exposure. V-gene and J-gene trimming of TCR beta chains was associated with a missense DCLRE1C variant in a later genetic analysis, and the association was replicated in an independent cohort. In an earlier analysis of some 550 of the donors, most TCR beta V segments were observed in productive rearrangements about 87% or about 30% of the time, broadly matching IMGT annotations. Correlated functional status among segregating V segments might reflect linkage disequilibrium, but an unknown experimental factor could not be ruled out. A further reported finding was that TCR beta sequences accurately predicted the HLA-A and HLA-B alleles for most subjects in the first cohort. Most TCR sequences were seen in very few donors, while some public TCRs were found in many individuals. A later analysis found that TCR association rates varied across HLA loci, with DRB1 alleles showing the most associated TCRs and HLA-C alleles the fewest. A cluster of highly shared sequence variants was judged likely to be a technical artifact of the sequencing pipeline. Because counts were too low, some 17 rarely observed V segments, including chromosome 9 orphons, were excluded from the earlier analysis of 587 of the donors. When HLA alleles, especially DR and DQ, strongly co-occurred, TCR associations were difficult to assign to individual alleles. In both the original and validation cohorts, the classifier was reported to diagnose cytomegalovirus status with high specificity and sensitivity. The cohort was sequenced for TCR beta chains only, and without alpha or paired-chain data the features that could be detected were limited. The authors suggested that the approach could potentially be generalized to other disease states and immunological phenotypes. According to a later genetic analysis, donors in an Asian-associated ancestry cluster had fewer N-insertions in productive TCRs than the roughly 660-donor mean. In vitro tests confirmed that three of the cytomegalovirus-associated TCR beta chains recognize cytomegalovirus antigens. A total of fewer than 200 TCR beta chains were listed by the study as associated with cytomegalovirus.

The V and J segments used are TRBV5-1 and TRBJ1-2; 8 central nucleotides agree with TRBD1. The receptor's source is a female donor in good health and CMV-seronegative. Material for sequencing was PBMCs. The sequence in DNA is TGCGCCAGCAGCTTGAAGGACAGGGTTGAGGGCTACACCTTC. This codes for CASSLKDRVEGYTF. With the portions outside the CDR3 filled from the reference TRBV5-1 and TRBJ1-2 genes, the complete variable region becomes KAGVTQTPRYLIKTRGQQVTLSCSPISGHRSVSWYQQTPGQGLQFLFEYFSETQRNKGNFPGRFSGRQFSNSRSEMNVSTLELGDSALYLCASSLKDRVEGYTFGSGTRLTVV.